One and the same sample provided the 20 T cell receptor beta chains below, sequenced in a study of T cell responses to AZD1222 COVID-19 vaccine. Some clones are missing from TCRdb's copy, which holds only in-frame ones; the method was immunoSEQ multiplex PCR. Of some 96,000 clones listed, about 88% were seen once; the top ten hold 2.5% to 3.5%. The sample in question was peripheral blood, obtained on day 0 of AZD1222 vaccination. These receptor sequences come from an adult in good health.

The gene calls are TRBV7-8 and TRBJ1-5; D might be TRBD1 (5 bases). The CDR3 runs to 19 residues. V was pared by 2 bases and J by 0 bases, with 20 bases between. The germline CDR1 and CDR2 sequences are SGHVS and FQNEAQ. The DNA of the CDR3 is TGTGCCAGCAGCTTAAGGGACTTAAACGCCGGTTATAGCAATCAGCCCCAGCATTTT. As protein: CASSLRDLNAGYSNQPQHF.

The V and J genes are TRBV29-1 and TRBJ2-7, with TRBD2 as a possible D gene (5 bases). The CDR3 is 11 amino acids. V was trimmed by 5 bases and J by 3 bases, leaving 8 bases between them. Germline-derived CDR1 and CDR2 are SQVTM and ANQGSEA. For the CDR3, the DNA is TGCAGCGTTTCTCGGGGCTACGAGCAGTACTTC. The encoded protein is CSVSRGYEQYF.

J is TRBJ1-5 and V is TRBV28, with 11 bases identical to TRBD1. The V gene end was trimmed by 2 bases and the J gene end by 0 bases; junction bases not matched to a gene: 3. The CDR3 covers 17 residues. Germline lookup yields CDR1 MDHEN and CDR2 SYDVKM. The CDR3 sequence: CASSLGQGANSNQPQHF. The CDR3 DNA sequence: TGTGCCAGCAGTTTAGGACAGGGGGCGAATAGCAATCAGCCCCAGCATTTT. Combining the CDR3 with reference TRBV28 and TRBJ1-5 gives the whole variable domain DVKVTQSSRYLVKRTGEKVFLECVQDMDHENMFWYRQDPGLGLRLIYFSYDVKMKEKGDIPEGYSVSREKKERFSLILESASTNQTSMYLCASSLGQGANSNQPQHFGDGTRLSIL.

This clone was seen only once. The chain carries TRBV7-2 and TRBJ2-3; D gene unclear. V was cut by 5 bases and J by 4 bases, with 10 bases left in between. The CDR3 covers 13 residues. In germline, CDR1 is SGHTA, CDR2 FQGNSA. CDR3 region: CASSATLADTQYF. CDR3 in DNA: TGTGCCAGCAGCGCAACCCTAGCAGATACGCAGTATTTT. The whole variable domain, filled in from reference TRBV7-2 and TRBJ2-3, reads GAGVSQSPSNKVTEKGKDVELRCDPISGHTALYWYRQSLGQGLEFLIYFQGNSAPDKSGLPSDRFSAERTGGSVSTLTIQRTQQEDSAVYLCASSATLADTQYFGPGTRLTVL.

The chain uses TRBV30 and TRBJ1-1; no firm D call. In germline, CDR1 is GTSNPN, CDR2 SVGIG (reference sequence). The CDR3 sequence is 15 residues long. The germline V and J ends were trimmed by 3 bases and 4 bases, with 18 bases remaining between them. CDR3 coding DNA: TGTGCCTGGAGGACGTACGGGAAACTGCCCACTGAAGCTTTCTTT. Translation gives CAWRTYGKLPTEAFF.

The rearrangement joins TRBV10-3 to TRBJ2-1; 9 nucleotides line up with TRBD1. Losses at the gene ends were 6 bases for V and 9 bases for J; bases not matched to a gene: 12. The germline gives CDR1 ENHRY, CDR2 SYGVKD. The CDR3 extends over 15 amino acids. The CDR3 is CAISPGTGSLGEQFF. CDR3 nucleotides: TGTGCCATCAGCCCCGGGACAGGGAGTCTGGGTGAGCAGTTCTTC.

J is TRBJ1-5 and V is TRBV7-9; weak D call: TRBD1 (6 bases). Trimming left V 5 bases short and J 3 bases short, with 14 bases between. Germline V gene sequence: CDR1 SEHNR, CDR2 FQNEAQ (reference sequence). The CDR3 is 15 residues long. The CDR3 region is CASSTAGQFNQPQHF. CDR3 DNA sequence: TGTGCCAGCAGCACCGCCGGACAGTTCAATCAGCCCCAGCATTTT.

The V gene is TRBV4-3, the J gene TRBJ2-6; D is possibly TRBD1 or TRBD2 (6 bases each). The CDR3 covers 17 residues. Germline V gene sequence: CDR1 LGHNA, CDR2 YSLEER. V lost 1 base, J lost 0 bases, and 10 bases lay in between. CDR3 coding DNA: TGCGCCAGCAGCCAAGTTGGAGGGGGCTCTGGGGCCAACGTCCTGACTTTC. This encodes CASSQVGGGSGANVLTF.

This clone has just a few counts. The chain has TRBV5-5 and TRBJ1-2; 8 bases are shared with TRBD1. The CDR3 extends over 14 amino acids. The V gene's germline CDR1 is SGHKS and CDR2 YYEKEE (reference sequence). The V gene end was trimmed by 4 bases and the J gene end by 0 bases; junction bases not matched to a gene: 2. CDR3 sequence (DNA): TGTGCCAGCAGCACGGACAGGGCTAACTATGGCTACACCTTC. It codes for CASSTDRANYGYTF.

The genes are TRBV7-3 and TRBJ2-7, with TRBD1 identical over 7 bases. The J segment lost 4 bases and the V segment lost 5 bases, leaving 5 bases of the junction unmatched. This CDR3 is 13 amino acids long. Germline CDR1 and CDR2: SGHTA and FQGTGA. The CDR3, as DNA: TGTGCCAGCAGCGCGACAGGGATGTACGAGCAGTACTTC. Protein: CASSATGMYEQYF.

V and J are TRBV7-2 and TRBJ2-1; D could derive from TRBD1 or TRBD2 (6 bases each). The germline V gene has CDR1 SGHTA and CDR2 FQGNSA. Trimming removed 3 bases from V and 5 bases from J, with 11 bases in between. The CDR3 has 14 residues. CDR3 in DNA: TGTGCCAGCAGCTTCTGGGGGGCGAACAATGAGCAGTTCTTC. This translates into CASSFWGANNEQFF.

This chain connects TRBV19 to TRBJ1-5; D ambiguous. The germline V and J ends were trimmed by 0 bases and 0 bases, with 24 bases remaining between them. The V gene's germline CDR1 is LNHDA and CDR2 SQIVND (reference sequence). The CDR3 consists of 21 residues. CDR3 in DNA: TGTGCCAGTAGTATAGATCGAATGACCGATTATCGATTTTATAGCAATCAGCCCCAGCATTTT. Its translation is CASSIDRMTDYRFYSNQPQHF.

J is TRBJ2-7 and V is TRBV6-2 or TRBV6-3; TRBD1 matches 7 bases. CDR1 and CDR2 from the germline V gene are MNHEY and SVGEGT. The CDR3 extends over 15 amino acids. Unmatched junction bases numbered 11, after V lost 6 bases and J lost 3 bases. The CDR3 here is CASSLTSGQVYEQYF. DNA of the CDR3: TGTGCCAGCAGCCTGACCTCCGGACAGGTCTACGAGCAGTACTTC.

The chain carries TRBV19 and TRBJ1-2; D is perhaps TRBD1 (6 bases). Germline V gene lookup returns CDR1 LNHDA and CDR2 SQIVND (reference sequence). The CDR3 has 14 residues. V was clipped by 5 bases and J by 0 bases, with 10 bases between them. CDR3 region: CASSAGTTNYGYTF. CDR3 bases: TGTGCCAGTAGTGCCGGGACAACTAACTATGGCTACACCTTC.

This clone was picked up a small number of times. The J gene is TRBJ2-4, the V gene TRBV5-1; D not resolved. Germline V lookup: CDR1 SGHRS, CDR2 YFSETQ. Trimming shortened V by 0 bases and J by 2 bases, and 6 bases separated the two germline ends. This CDR3 has 14 amino acids. CDR3 in amino acids: CASSLVDTKNIQYF. The CDR3 nucleotides are TGCGCCAGCAGCTTGGTAGATACCAAAAACATTCAGTACTTC.

The rearrangement uses TRBV5-1 and TRBJ1-6, with D uncertain. The CDR3 is 15 amino acids. Trimming shortened V by 0 bases and J by 6 bases, and 10 bases separated the two germline ends. Germline V gene sequence: CDR1 SGHRS, CDR2 YFSETQ. CDR3 in amino acids: CASSLAGSSNSPLHF. Here the CDR3 DNA reads TGCGCCAGCAGCTTGGCTGGGAGCAGTAATTCACCCCTCCACTTT.

This clone has only a few counts. The chain carries TRBV28 and TRBJ1-6; no definite D call. From germline, CDR1 is MDHEN and CDR2 SYDVKM. V was shortened by 3 bases and J by 4 bases, with 7 bases between the two germline ends. The CDR3 is 14 amino acids. The CDR3 is CASSFGVYNSPLHF. Here the CDR3 DNA reads TGTGCCAGCAGTTTCGGGGTGTATAATTCACCCCTCCACTTT.

This clone showed up just once. The chain carries TRBV2 and TRBJ2-1; unclear D gene. Germline lookup yields CDR1 SNHLY and CDR2 FYNNEI. The CDR3 covers 16 residues. V gave up 0 bases and J gave up 4 bases, with 13 bases separating them. This CDR3 reads CASSEAHRPYYNEQFF. CDR3 DNA: TGTGCCAGCAGTGAAGCGCATAGGCCCTATTACAATGAGCAGTTCTTC.

The J gene is TRBJ1-2, the V gene TRBV24-1, with D perhaps matching TRBD1 (6 bases). Trimming removed 6 bases at V and 12 bases at J, with 10 bases between. CDR1 is KGHDR, CDR2 SFDVKD, per germline. There are 10 residues in the CDR3. DNA of the CDR3: TGTGCCACCAGTCGAGGGGGAAACACCTTC. It codes for CATSRGGNTF.

The chain carries TRBV25-1 and TRBJ2-1, with TRBD2 identical over 8 bases. This CDR3 has 14 residues. V was pared by 8 bases and J by 3 bases, with 6 bases of the junction left unmatched. Germline V CDR1 and CDR2: MGHDK, SYGVNS. CDR3 protein: CASSSGGVYNEQFF. The CDR3 DNA is TGTGCCAGCTCAAGCGGGGGAGTCTACAATGAGCAGTTCTTC.